This TCR beta chain derives from a study of blood T cells in healthy people across ages. Study conclusions and caveats: Across samples, TCR beta diversity tracked strongly with naive T cell percentage.

Collection of roughly 9.8 milliliters of peripheral blood was performed for each donor. Using a J-beta primer mix together with a sample-barcoded 5' primer, a second PCR was run for roughly 6 to 11 cycles. TCRdb fed the 5' RACE reads into MiXCR, producing one record per CDR3 protein. The repertoire has 700,000 to 950,000 distinct CDR3 sequences, more than 45% of them found once; the top ten carry around 22%. A remark on this clonotype: Antigen unknown.

V gave up 4 bases and J gave up 4 bases; unmatched junction bases: 15. CDR1 LGHNA and CDR2 YNFKEQ come from the germline V gene. The CDR3 contains 17 residues. The sequence derives from a man between 25 and 39 years old in good health. The V gene is TRBV4-2, the J gene TRBJ2-5; TRBD2 aligns across 7 bases. The material sequenced was blood. The DNA of the CDR3 is TGTGCCAGCAGCCTCCACCTGGGGGGAGGGCTGGGAGAGACCCAGTACTTC. The encoded protein is CASSLHLGGGLGETQYF.